This TCR beta chain was identified during a study of blood T cell repertoires in COVID-19. Across the whole study: The cDNA or gDNA used as material had been derived from T cells, B-cell-depleted T cells, or PBMCs.

The CDR3 spans 17 residues. The junction had 11 bases not matched to a gene; V was cut back by 0 bases and J by 7 bases. Germline V gives CDR1 SGHNT, CDR2 YENEEA. Original methodology: By means of reference gene primer amplification, nucleated cell counts were estimated. Profiled with immunoSEQ multiplex PCR; TCRdb holds only in-frame clones, not every one. V, J and clone size are those of that table, while D and trimming were read from the DNA. The sample records fewer than 600,000 clones, around 89% being singletons. Recruitment covered roughly 24 US areas and drew participants whose ages spanned about 18 to 100 years. Two negative PCRs, clearance, or symptom resolution were required of recovered Cohort 3 donors.

The chain recombines TRBV11-3 with TRBJ2-1, with 8 bases that match TRBD2. Material for sequencing was PBMCs or T cells enriched from blood (not recorded which). This receptor was taken from a woman aged 40 to 55 who had recovered from COVID-19. The chain's CDR3 is CASSLELFGRGGNEQFF. The CDR3 DNA reads TGTGCCAGCAGCTTAGAATTATTCGGGAGGGGAGGGAATGAGCAGTTCTTC.